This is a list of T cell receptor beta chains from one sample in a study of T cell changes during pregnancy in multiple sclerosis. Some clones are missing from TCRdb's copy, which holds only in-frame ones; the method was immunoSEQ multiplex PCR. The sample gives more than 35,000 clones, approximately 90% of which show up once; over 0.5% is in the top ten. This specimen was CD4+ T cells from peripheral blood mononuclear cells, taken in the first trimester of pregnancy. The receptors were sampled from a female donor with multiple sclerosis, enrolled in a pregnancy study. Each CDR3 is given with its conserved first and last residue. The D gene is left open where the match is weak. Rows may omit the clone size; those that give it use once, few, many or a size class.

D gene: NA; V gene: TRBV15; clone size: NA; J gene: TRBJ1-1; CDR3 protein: CATSRPGFRVGEAFF; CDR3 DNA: TGTGCCACCAGCAGACCAGGGTTTAGGGTCGGTGAAGCTTTCTTT
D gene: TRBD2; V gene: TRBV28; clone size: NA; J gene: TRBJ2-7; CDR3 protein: CASGSELYRSGGPPEQYF; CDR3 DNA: TGTGCCAGCGGCAGTGAGCTTTACCGGTCGGGAGGGCCTCCCGAGCAGTACTTC
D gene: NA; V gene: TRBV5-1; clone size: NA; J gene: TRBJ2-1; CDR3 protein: CASSLRSSLSYNEQFF; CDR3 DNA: TGCGCCAGCAGCTTAAGGTCTTCACTATCCTACAATGAGCAGTTCTTC
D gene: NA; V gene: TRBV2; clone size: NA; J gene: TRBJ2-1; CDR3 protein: CASSEGGRGYTEQFF; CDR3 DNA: TGTGCCAGCAGTGAAGGGGGGCGGGGGTACACTGAGCAGTTCTTC
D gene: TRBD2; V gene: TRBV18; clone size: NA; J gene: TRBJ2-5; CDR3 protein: CASSPRPPSGTVQETQYF; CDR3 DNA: TGTGCCAGCTCACCAAGGCCGCCAAGCGGGACCGTCCAAGAGACCCAGTACTTC
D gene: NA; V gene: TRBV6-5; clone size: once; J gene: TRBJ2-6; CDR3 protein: CASSYNTGSGANVLTF; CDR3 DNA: TGTGCCAGCAGTTATAATACAGGGTCCGGGGCCAACGTCCTGACTTTC
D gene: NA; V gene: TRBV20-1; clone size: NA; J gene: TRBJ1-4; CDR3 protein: CSASREKLFF; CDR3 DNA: TGCAGTGCTAGTCGTGAAAAACTGTTTTTT
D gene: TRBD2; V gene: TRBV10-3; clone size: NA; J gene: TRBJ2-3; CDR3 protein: CAISELAEGGDTQYF; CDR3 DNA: TGTGCCATCAGTGAGCTAGCGGAGGGAGGAGATACGCAGTATTTT
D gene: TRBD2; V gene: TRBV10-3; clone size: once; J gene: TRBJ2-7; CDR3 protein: CAISPTSGRADEQYF; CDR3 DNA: TGTGCCATCAGTCCGACTAGCGGGAGGGCAGACGAGCAGTACTTC
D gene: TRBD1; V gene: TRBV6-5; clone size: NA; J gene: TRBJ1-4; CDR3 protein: CASSSRQGNEKLFF; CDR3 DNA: TGTGCCAGCAGTTCGAGACAGGGAAATGAAAAACTGTTTTTT
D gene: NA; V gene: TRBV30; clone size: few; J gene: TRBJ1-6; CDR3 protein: CAWSTVTLHF; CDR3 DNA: TGTGCCTGGTCTACAGTCACCCTCCACTTT
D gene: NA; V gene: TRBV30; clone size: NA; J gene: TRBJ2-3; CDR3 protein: CAWSVPGTDTQYF; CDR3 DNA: TGTGCCTGGAGTGTACCAGGTACAGATACGCAGTATTTT
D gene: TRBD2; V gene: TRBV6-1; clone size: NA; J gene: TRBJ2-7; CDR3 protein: CASILGTSGANEQYF; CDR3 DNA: TGTGCCAGCATCCTAGGGACTAGCGGGGCTAACGAGCAGTACTTC
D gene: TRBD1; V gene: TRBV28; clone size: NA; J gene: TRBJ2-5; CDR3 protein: CASSFRDRRLRETQYF; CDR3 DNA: TGTGCCAGCAGTTTCAGGGACAGGAGGTTGCGGGAGACCCAGTACTTC
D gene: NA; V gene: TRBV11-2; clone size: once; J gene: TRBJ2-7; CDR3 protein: CASSLEGLYEQYF; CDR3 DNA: TGTGCCAGCAGCTTAGAGGGCCTATACGAGCAGTACTTC
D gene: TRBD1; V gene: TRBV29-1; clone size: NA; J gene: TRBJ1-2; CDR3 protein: CSVGQDRYGYTF; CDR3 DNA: TGCAGCGTGGGACAGGACCGCTATGGCTACACCTTC
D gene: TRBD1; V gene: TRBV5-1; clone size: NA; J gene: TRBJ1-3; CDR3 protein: CASSPKSGGSGNTIYF; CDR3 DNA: TGCGCCAGCAGCCCAAAATCAGGGGGCTCTGGAAACACCATATATTTT
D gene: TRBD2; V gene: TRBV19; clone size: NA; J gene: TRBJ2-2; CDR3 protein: CASSISSGGTGELFF; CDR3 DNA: TGTGCCAGTAGTATAAGTTCGGGGGGGACCGGGGAGCTGTTTTTT
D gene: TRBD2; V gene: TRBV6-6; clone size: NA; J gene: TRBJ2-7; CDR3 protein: CASAVAGGYEQYF; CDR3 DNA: TGTGCCAGTGCGGTAGCGGGAGGGTACGAGCAGTACTTC
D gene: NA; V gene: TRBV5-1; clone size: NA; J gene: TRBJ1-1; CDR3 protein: CASSLLQGPNTEAFF; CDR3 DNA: TGCGCCAGCAGCTTATTACAGGGCCCTAACACTGAAGCTTTCTTT
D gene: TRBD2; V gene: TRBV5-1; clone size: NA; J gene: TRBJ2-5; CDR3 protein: CASSLLAGGSETQYF; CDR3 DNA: TGCGCCAGCAGCTTGTTAGCGGGAGGGAGCGAGACCCAGTACTTC
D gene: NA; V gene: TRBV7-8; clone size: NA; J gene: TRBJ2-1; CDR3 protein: CASKSERRDNEQFF; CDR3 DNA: TGTGCCAGCAAGAGCGAGCGGAGAGACAATGAGCAGTTCTTC
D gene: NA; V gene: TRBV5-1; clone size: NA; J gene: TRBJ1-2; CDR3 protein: CASSSRPGESYGYTF; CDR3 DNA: TGCGCCAGCAGCTCAAGACCGGGGGAGAGCTATGGCTACACCTTC
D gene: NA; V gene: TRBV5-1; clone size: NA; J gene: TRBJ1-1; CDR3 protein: CASREDIGGATEAFF; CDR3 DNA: TGCGCCAGCAGGGAGGACATCGGGGGGGCCACTGAAGCTTTCTTT
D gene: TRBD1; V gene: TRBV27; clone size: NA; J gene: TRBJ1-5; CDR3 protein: CASRRTGNSNQPQHF; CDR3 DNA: TGTGCCAGCAGACGGACAGGGAATAGCAATCAGCCCCAGCATTTT
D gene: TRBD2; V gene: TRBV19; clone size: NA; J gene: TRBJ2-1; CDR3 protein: CASSGGTSGVVYNEQFF; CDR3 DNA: TGTGCCAGTAGTGGAGGGACTAGCGGGGTAGTCTACAATGAGCAGTTCTTC
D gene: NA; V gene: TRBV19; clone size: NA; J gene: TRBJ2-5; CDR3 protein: CASSIGGHSQETQYF; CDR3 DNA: TGTGCCAGTAGTATAGGAGGGCACAGCCAAGAGACCCAGTACTTC
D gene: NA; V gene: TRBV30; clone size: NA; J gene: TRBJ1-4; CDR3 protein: CAWSRSLGSEKLFF; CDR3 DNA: TGTGCCTGGAGCAGGTCGTTGGGGAGTGAAAAACTGTTTTTT
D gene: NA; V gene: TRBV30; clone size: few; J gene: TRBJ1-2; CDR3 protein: CAWSDPGIRGALGYTF; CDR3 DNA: TGTGCCTGGAGTGACCCCGGTATTCGGGGGGCGCTTGGCTACACCTTC
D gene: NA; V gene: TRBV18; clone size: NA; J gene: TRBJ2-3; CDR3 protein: CASSPDSATDTQYF; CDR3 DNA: TGTGCCAGCTCACCAGACTCCGCCACAGATACGCAGTATTTT
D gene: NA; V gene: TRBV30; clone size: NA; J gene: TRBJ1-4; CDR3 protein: CAWSISREKLFF; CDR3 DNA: TGTGCCTGGTCCATCTCGCGGGAAAAACTGTTTTTT
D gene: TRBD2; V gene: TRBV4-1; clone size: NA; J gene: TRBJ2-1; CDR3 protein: CASSQDTGLAPSEQFF; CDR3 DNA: TGCGCCAGCAGCCAAGATACGGGACTAGCACCCAGTGAGCAGTTCTTC
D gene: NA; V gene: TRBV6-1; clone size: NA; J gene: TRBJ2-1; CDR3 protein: CASSEYIDNEQFF; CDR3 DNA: TGTGCCAGCAGTGAATACATCGACAATGAGCAGTTCTTC
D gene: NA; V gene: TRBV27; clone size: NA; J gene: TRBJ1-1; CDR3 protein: CASSLDRMNTEAFF; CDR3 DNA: TGTGCCAGCAGCCTCGACAGGATGAACACTGAAGCTTTCTTT
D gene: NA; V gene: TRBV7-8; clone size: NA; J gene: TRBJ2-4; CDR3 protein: CASSPTEMAKNIQYF; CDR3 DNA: TGTGCCAGCAGCCCCACGGAGATGGCCAAAAACATTCAGTACTTC
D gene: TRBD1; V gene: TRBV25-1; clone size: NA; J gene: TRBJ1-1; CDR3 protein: CASKTQGADSEAFF; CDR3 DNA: TGTGCCAGCAAGACACAGGGGGCAGATTCTGAAGCTTTCTTT
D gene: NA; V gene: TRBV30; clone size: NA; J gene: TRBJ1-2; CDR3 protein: CACSMAVYGYTF; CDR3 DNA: TGTGCCTGCAGTATGGCAGTTTATGGCTACACCTTC
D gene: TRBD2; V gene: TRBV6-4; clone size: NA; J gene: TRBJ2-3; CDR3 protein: CASSHSGRIQDTQYF; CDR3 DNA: TGTGCCAGCAGCCATAGCGGGAGGATCCAAGATACGCAGTATTTT
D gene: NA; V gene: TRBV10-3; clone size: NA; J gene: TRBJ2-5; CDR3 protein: CAISSWRGPETQYF; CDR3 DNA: TGTGCCATCAGTTCGTGGAGGGGCCCCGAGACCCAGTACTTC
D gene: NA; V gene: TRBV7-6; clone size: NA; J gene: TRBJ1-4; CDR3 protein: CASSLAIGEKLFF; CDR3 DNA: TGTGCCAGCAGCTTAGCTATCGGGGAAAAACTGTTTTTT
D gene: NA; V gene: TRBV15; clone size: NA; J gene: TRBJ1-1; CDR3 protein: CATSRDLAGGSNTEAFF; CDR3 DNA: TGTGCCACCAGCAGAGATTTGGCGGGGGGGTCGAACACTGAAGCTTTCTTT
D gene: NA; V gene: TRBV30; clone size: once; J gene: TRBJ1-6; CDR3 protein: CAWSEGRPRDSPLHF; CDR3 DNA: TGTGCCTGGAGTGAGGGGCGACCCCGGGATTCACCCCTCCACTTT
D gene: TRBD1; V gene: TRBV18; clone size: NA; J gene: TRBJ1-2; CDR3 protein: CASSPNDRGGGYTF; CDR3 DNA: TGTGCCAGCTCACCTAACGACAGGGGAGGCGGCTACACCTTC
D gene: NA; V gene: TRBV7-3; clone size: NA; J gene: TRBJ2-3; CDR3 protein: CASSSRQGLADTQYF; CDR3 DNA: TGTGCCAGCAGCTCCCGACAGGGACTGGCGGATACGCAGTATTTT
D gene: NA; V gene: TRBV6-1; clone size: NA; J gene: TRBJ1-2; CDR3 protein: CASSEAGGAGYTF; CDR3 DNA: TGTGCCAGCAGTGAAGCGGGGGGAGCTGGCTACACCTTC
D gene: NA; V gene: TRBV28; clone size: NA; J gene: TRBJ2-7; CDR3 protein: CASSFQDFRDNLYEQYF; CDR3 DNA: TGTGCCAGCAGTTTTCAAGACTTCCGGGACAACCTCTACGAGCAGTACTTC
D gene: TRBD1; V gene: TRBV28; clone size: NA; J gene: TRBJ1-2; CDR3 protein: CANSRAGGLNYGYTF; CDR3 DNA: TGTGCCAACAGCCGTGCAGGGGGACTTAACTATGGCTACACCTTC
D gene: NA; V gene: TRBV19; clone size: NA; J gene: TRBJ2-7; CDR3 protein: CASSSRDSSYEQYF; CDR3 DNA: TGTGCCAGTAGTAGCCGGGACTCCTCCTACGAGCAGTACTTC
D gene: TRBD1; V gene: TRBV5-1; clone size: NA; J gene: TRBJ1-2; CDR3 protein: CASSFGQGQGYTF; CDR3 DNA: TGCGCCAGCAGCTTCGGACAGGGGCAAGGCTACACCTTC
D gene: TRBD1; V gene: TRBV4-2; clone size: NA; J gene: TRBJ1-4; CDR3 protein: CASSQDPDRGREKLFF; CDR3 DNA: TGTGCCAGCAGCCAAGATCCGGACAGGGGGCGGGAAAAACTGTTTTTT
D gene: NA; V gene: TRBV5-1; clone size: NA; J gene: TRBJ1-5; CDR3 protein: CASSLDTGDQPQHF; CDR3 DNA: TGCGCCAGCAGCTTGGATACGGGGGATCAGCCCCAGCATTTT
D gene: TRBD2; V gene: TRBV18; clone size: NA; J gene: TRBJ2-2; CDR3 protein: CASSPGLAGASNTGELFF; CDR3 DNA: TGTGCCAGCTCACCTGGACTAGCGGGGGCATCGAACACCGGGGAGCTGTTTTTT
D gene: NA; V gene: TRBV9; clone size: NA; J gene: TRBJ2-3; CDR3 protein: CASSVVSGVGDTQYF; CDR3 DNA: TGTGCCAGCAGCGTAGTTTCGGGAGTGGGAGATACGCAGTATTTT
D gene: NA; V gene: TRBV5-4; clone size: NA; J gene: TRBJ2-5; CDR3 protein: CASSLEAAAQETQYF; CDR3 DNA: TGTGCCAGCAGCTTGGAGGCAGCGGCTCAAGAGACCCAGTACTTC
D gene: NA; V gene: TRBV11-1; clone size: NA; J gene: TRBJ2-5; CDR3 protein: CASSTGTTYQETQYF; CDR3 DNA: TGTGCCAGCAGCACCGGGACAACGTACCAAGAGACCCAGTACTTC